One sample yielded the 8 T cell receptor beta chains listed below, sequenced in a study of blood T cell repertoires in COVID-19. Profiled with immunoSEQ multiplex PCR; TCRdb holds only in-frame clones, not every one. The repertoire holds fewer than 100,000 clones, about 86% seen once, with approximately 17% in the top ten. The sequenced sample consisted of peripheral blood. The source is an elderly man in a cohort sampled during active COVID-19.

The table lists this clone with a count of one. This chain joins TRBV5-1 and TRBJ2-7; the D is unclear. Trimming removed 2 bases from V and 1 base from J, with 10 bases in between. Germline V gives CDR1 SGHRS, CDR2 YFSETQ. The CDR3 is 14 residues long. Here the CDR3 reads CASSLTAPSYEQYF. DNA for the CDR3: TGCGCCAGCAGCTTAACAGCTCCTTCCTACGAGCAGTACTTC.

The J gene is TRBJ1-5, the V gene TRBV6-5; 8 nucleotides match TRBD1. Germline assignment: CDR1 MNHEY and CDR2 SVGAGI. This CDR3 comprises 14 residues. Unmatched junction bases numbered 10, after V lost 10 bases and J lost 5 bases. CDR3 nucleotide sequence: TGTGCCACCCACCCGGGACAGGTGTATCAGCCCCAGCATTTT. Translation: CATHPGQVYQPQHF.

V usage is TRBV5-1 and J usage is TRBJ1-1; possibly TRBD1 for D (5 bases). Deletions cut 0 bases from V and 6 bases from J, with 12 bases between. The CDR3 runs 14 residues. Germline V gene lookup returns CDR1 SGHRS and CDR2 YFSETQ. The CDR3 DNA reads TGCGCCAGCAGCTTGGGCAGGACACACGCTGAAGCTTTCTTT. It is translated as CASSLGRTHAEAFF. Full variable domain (missing parts from reference TRBV5-1 and TRBJ1-1): KAGVTQTPRYLIKTRGQQVTLSCSPISGHRSVSWYQQTPGQGLQFLFEYFSETQRNKGNFPGRFSGRQFSNSRSEMNVSTLELGDSALYLCASSLGRTHAEAFFGQGTRLTVV.

This chain connects TRBV18 to TRBJ2-7, with D perhaps matching TRBD2 (6 bases). The CDR3 spans 14 residues. The germline V gene encodes CDR1 KGHSH and CDR2 LQKENI. Trimming took 3 bases from V and 7 from J, leaving 16 bases between them. The CDR3 protein is CASSPTVLEGEQYV. The CDR3 nucleotides are TGTGCCAGCTCACCGACCGTCTTGGAGGGGGAGCAGTACGTC.

The CDR3 DNA reads TGTGCCAGCAGCTTAGGGCGGGGTTGGGCCAATGAGCAGTTCTTC. This codes for CASSLGRGWANEQFF. The chain couples TRBV7-2 to TRBJ2-1; D is possibly TRBD2 (6 bases). Germline V CDR1 and CDR2: SGHTA, FQGNSA. This CDR3 has 15 residues. V shed 1 base and J shed 6 bases, with 13 bases lying between them.

The V and J genes are TRBV5-1 and TRBJ1-1; D is unclear. CDR1 is SGHRS and CDR2 is YFSETQ in the germline V gene. The CDR3 is made up of 14 amino acids. Trimming removed 2 bases at V and 6 bases at J, with 14 bases between. The CDR3 loop reads CASSFRVLNSEAFF. For the CDR3, the DNA is TGCGCCAGCAGCTTCCGGGTCCTAAATTCTGAAGCTTTCTTT.

This rearrangement joins TRBV5-1 to TRBJ1-4, with TRBD1 matching 10 bases. The V segment lost 3 bases and the J segment 6 bases; nucleotides outside the gene matches: 2. Germline CDR1 is SGHRS and CDR2 is YFSETQ. CDR3 size: 14 residues. The chain's CDR3 is CASSSGQGDEKLFF. CDR3 DNA sequence: TGCGCCAGCAGCTCAGGACAGGGGGATGAAAAACTGTTTTTT.

The chain combines TRBV10-3 with TRBJ2-5; D not certain. CDR1 and CDR2 from the germline V gene are ENHRY and SYGVKD. The ends were cut back, 4 bases at V and 0 bases at J, with 12 bases in the middle. CDR3 length equals 15 residues. The CDR3 bases are TGTGCCATCAGTGTTGGAGAGACGTACCAAGAGACCCAGTACTTC. Translation gives CAISVGETYQETQYF.